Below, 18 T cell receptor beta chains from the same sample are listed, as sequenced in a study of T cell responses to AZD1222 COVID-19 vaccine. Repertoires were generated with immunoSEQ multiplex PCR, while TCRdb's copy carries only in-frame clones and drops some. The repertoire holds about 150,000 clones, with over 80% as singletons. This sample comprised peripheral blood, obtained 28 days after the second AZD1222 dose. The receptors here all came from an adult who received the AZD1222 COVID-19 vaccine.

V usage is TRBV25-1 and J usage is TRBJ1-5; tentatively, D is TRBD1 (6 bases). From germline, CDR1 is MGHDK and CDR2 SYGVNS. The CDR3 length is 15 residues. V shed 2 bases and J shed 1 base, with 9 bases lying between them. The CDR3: CASSETDSSNQPQHF. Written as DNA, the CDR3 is TGTGCCAGCAGTGAAACGGACAGCAGCAATCAGCCCCAGCATTTT.

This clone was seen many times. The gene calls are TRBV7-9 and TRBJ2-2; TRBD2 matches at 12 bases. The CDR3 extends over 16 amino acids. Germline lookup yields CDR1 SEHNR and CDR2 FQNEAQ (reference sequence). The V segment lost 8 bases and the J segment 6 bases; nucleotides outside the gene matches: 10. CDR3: CASRPSGRAGAGELFF. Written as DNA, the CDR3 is TGTGCCAGCCGTCCTAGCGGGAGGGCCGGGGCCGGGGAGCTGTTTTTT.

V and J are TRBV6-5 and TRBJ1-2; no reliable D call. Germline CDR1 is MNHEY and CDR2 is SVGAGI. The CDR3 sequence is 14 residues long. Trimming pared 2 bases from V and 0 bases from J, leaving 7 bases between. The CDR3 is CASSYDGANYGYTF. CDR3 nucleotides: TGTGCCAGCAGTTACGACGGGGCTAACTATGGCTACACCTTC.

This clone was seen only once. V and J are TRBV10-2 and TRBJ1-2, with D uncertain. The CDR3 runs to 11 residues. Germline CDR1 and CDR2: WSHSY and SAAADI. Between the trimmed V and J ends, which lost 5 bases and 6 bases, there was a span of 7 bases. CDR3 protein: CASSSADGYTF. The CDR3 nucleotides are TGCGCCAGCAGTTCGGCGGATGGCTACACCTTC.

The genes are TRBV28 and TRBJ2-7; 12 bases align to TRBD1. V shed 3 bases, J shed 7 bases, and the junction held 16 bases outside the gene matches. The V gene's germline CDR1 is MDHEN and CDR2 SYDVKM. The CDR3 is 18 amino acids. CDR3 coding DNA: TGTGCCAGCAGTTTCAACACCGGGACAGGGGGCGCTGGGGGTGAGCAGTACTTC. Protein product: CASSFNTGTGGAGGEQYF.

The CDR3, as DNA: TGTGCCAGCAGCTCAGGGAGCGGAGAGACCCAGTACTTC. Its protein is CASSSGSGETQYF. The chain uses TRBV5-6 and TRBJ2-5; the D gene could be TRBD1 or TRBD2 (5 bases each). Trimming shortened V by 3 bases and J by 4 bases, and 10 bases separated the two germline ends. The CDR3 is 13 residues long. Germline V lookup: CDR1 SGHDT, CDR2 YYEEEE.

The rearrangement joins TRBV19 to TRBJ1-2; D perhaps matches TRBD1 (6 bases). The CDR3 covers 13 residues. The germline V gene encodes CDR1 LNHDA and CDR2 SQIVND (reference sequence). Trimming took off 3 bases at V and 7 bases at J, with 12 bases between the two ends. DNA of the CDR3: TGTGCCAGTAGTATGGCAGGGGCCGCTGGCTACACCTTC. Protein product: CASSMAGAAGYTF.

CDR3 residues: CASRLYGYTF. The DNA of the CDR3 is TGTGCCAGCAGGCTCTATGGCTACACCTTC. The rearrangement joins TRBV12-3 or TRBV12-4 to TRBJ1-2, with D unclear. CDR3 size: 10 residues. V was cut by 6 bases and J by 4 bases, with 3 bases left in between.

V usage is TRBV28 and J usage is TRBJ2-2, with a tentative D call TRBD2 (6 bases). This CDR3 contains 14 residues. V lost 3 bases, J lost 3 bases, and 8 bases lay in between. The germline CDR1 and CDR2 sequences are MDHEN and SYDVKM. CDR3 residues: CASSLGGDTGELFF. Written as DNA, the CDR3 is TGTGCCAGCAGTTTGGGGGGAGACACCGGGGAGCTGTTTTTT.

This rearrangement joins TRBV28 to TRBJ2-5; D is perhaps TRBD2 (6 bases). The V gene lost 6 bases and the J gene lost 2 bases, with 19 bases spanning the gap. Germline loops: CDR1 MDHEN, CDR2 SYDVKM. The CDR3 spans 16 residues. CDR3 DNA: TGTGCCAGCAGACCTGGTGGAGGGGCTACTCAAGAGACCCAGTACTTC. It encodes CASRPGGGATQETQYF.

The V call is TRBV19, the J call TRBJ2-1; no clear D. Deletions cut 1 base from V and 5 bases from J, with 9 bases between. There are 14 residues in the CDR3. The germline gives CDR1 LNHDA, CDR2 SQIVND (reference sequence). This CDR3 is CASSIGGPHNEQFF. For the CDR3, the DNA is TGTGCCAGTAGTATAGGAGGACCCCACAATGAGCAGTTCTTC.

CDR3 bases: TGTGCCAGCAGTTGGGGCGGGACAGAAGATTACGAGCAGTACTTC. Its protein product is CASSWGGTEDYEQYF. The V and J genes are TRBV6-5 and TRBJ2-7; a weak D match, TRBD1 (7 bases). The V end lost 4 bases, the J end lost 4 bases, and 17 bases lay between the germline ends. Per the germline V gene, CDR1 is MNHEY and CDR2 is SVGAGI. This CDR3 contains 15 residues.

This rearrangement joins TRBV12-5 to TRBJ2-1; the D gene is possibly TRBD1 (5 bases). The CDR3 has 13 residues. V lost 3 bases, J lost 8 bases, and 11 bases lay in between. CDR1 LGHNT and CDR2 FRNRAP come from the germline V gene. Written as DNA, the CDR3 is TGTGCTAGTGGTTTAGGCAGGGCCGATGAGCAGTTCTTC. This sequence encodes CASGLGRADEQFF.

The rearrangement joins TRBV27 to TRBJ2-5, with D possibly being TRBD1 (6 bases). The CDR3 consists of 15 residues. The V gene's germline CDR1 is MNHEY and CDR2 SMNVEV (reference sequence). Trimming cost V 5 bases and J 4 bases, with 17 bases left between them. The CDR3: CASSTGQGPGETQYF. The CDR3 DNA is TGTGCCAGCAGTACTGGGCAGGGGCCCGGAGAGACCCAGTACTTC.

Here the CDR3 DNA reads TGTGCCTGGTCCGGGTCCTTGAACACTGAAGCTTTCTTT. It yields the protein CAWSGSLNTEAFF. This rearrangement joins TRBV30 to TRBJ1-1; D is undetermined. Deletions cut 5 bases from V and 0 bases from J, with 10 bases between. Germline-derived CDR1 and CDR2 are GTSNPN and SVGIG (reference sequence). The CDR3 runs to 13 residues.

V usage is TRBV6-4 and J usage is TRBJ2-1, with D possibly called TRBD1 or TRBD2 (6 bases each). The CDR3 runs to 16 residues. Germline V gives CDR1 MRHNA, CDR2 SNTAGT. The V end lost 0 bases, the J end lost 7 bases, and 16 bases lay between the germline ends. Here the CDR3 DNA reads TGTGCCAGCAGTGACTCAGGGGGGCCCTCAGGAAATGAGCAGTTCTTC. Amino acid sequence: CASSDSGGPSGNEQFF.

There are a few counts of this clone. The chain's CDR3 is CASSRARQLIGRNQPQHF. As DNA, the CDR3 is TGTGCCAGTTCGAGGGCTAGACAATTGATTGGGCGCAATCAGCCCCAGCATTTT. V gene TRBV19 combines with J gene TRBJ1-5, with unresolved D. This CDR3 is built from 18 residues. CDR1 LNHDA and CDR2 SQIVND come from the germline V gene (reference sequence). V gave up 8 bases and J gave up 2 bases, with 25 bases separating them.

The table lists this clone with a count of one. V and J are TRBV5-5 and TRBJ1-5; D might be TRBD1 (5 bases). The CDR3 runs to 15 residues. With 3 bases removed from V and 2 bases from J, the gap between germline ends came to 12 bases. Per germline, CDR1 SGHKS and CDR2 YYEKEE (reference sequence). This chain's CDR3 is CASSSGFMGNQPQHF. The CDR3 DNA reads TGTGCCAGCAGCTCAGGGTTCATGGGCAATCAGCCCCAGCATTTT.